What follows are 12 T cell receptor beta chains derived from one specimen sequenced in a study of cytomegalovirus exposure and HLA in healthy donors. 13 Jbeta primers and 60 Vbeta primers were used for the PCR. Method: immunoSEQ multiplex PCR; TCRdb's copy keeps in-frame clones and lacks some. The table has under 150,000 clones, approximately 80% seen once; the top ten hold roughly 2.4%. Sequencing input: PBMCs. Receptors were obtained from a man aged 45-65 years in good health and CMV-seronegative.

The chain links TRBV5-1 to TRBJ2-5, with D uncertain. This CDR3 contains 13 residues. CDR1 is SGHRS, CDR2 YFSETQ, per germline. V lost 2 bases and J 4 bases, leaving 9 bases between the germline ends. In nucleotides, the CDR3 is TGCGCCAGCAGCTTATTTTCCGGAGAGACCCAGTACTTC. It specifies CASSLFSGETQYF.

A single count supports this clone. The CDR3 nucleotides read TGCGCCAGCAGCTTGGAACAGGCCTTCGGGGGCTACACCTTC. Translation gives CASSLEQAFGGYTF. This chain joins TRBV5-1 and TRBJ1-2; TRBD1 might be the D (5 bases). V lost 0 bases to trimming and J lost 8 bases, with 14 bases between them. This CDR3 is 14 amino acids long. Germline V gene lookup returns CDR1 SGHRS and CDR2 YFSETQ.

CDR3 protein: CASSVGGQGTYEQYF. The CDR3 bases are TGCGCCAGCAGCGTGGGGGGACAGGGGACATACGAGCAGTACTTC. The rearrangement links TRBV5-1 to TRBJ2-7; 10 bases are shared with TRBD1. Per the germline V gene, CDR1 is SGHRS and CDR2 is YFSETQ. V gave up 4 bases and J gave up 4 bases; unmatched junction bases: 8. The length of the CDR3 is 15 residues.

V gene TRBV27 combines with J gene TRBJ2-7, with 9 bases lining up with TRBD2. This CDR3 has 17 amino acids. Germline CDR1 is MNHEY and CDR2 is SMNVEV (reference sequence). V lost 6 bases, J lost 3 bases, and 15 bases stayed unmatched. The DNA of the CDR3 is TGTGCCAGCAGAAGGACTAGCGTATTCCCCTCGCTCTACGAGCAGTACTTC. The encoded protein is CASRRTSVFPSLYEQYF.

The J gene is TRBJ2-5, the V gene TRBV5-1; 8 nucleotides align to TRBD2. CDR3 length equals 18 residues. Unmatched junction bases numbered 16, after V lost 1 base and J lost 5 bases. CDR1 is SGHRS, CDR2 YFSETQ, per germline. The CDR3 reads CASSLPPTSGMVAETQYF. The CDR3 DNA is TGCGCCAGCAGCTTGCCGCCTACTAGCGGAATGGTCGCGGAGACCCAGTACTTC.

V and J are TRBV18 and TRBJ1-3; possible D gene TRBD1, 5 bases. CDR1 KGHSH and CDR2 LQKENI come from the germline V gene. The CDR3 length is 16 residues. Trimming took off 5 bases at V and 2 bases at J, with 16 bases between the two ends. The DNA of the CDR3 is TGTGCCAGCTCAGAACAGGACATCACGACTGGAAACACCATATATTTT. Amino acid sequence: CASSEQDITTGNTIYF.

V usage is TRBV19 and J usage is TRBJ1-2; D gene unclear. Trimming shortened V by 11 bases and J by 7 bases, and 14 bases separated the two germline ends. Germline loops: CDR1 LNHDA, CDR2 SQIVND (reference sequence). This CDR3 is 11 amino acids long. CDR3: CAVTRGRGYTF. As DNA, the CDR3 is TGTGCCGTGACCCGGGGTCGTGGCTACACCTTC.

V and J are TRBV25-1 and TRBJ1-5; D unresolved. Trimming took 3 bases from V and 5 from J, leaving 17 bases between them. CDR3 length: 16 residues. Germline CDR1 is MGHDK and CDR2 is SYGVNS. DNA of the CDR3: TGTGCCAGCAGTGACATAGCGGCGGGTTCGGATCAGCCCCAGCATTTT. Encoded protein: CASSDIAAGSDQPQHF.

The rearrangement links TRBV2 to TRBJ1-2, with 9 bases identical to TRBD1. This CDR3 is 15 amino acids long. Germline lookup yields CDR1 SNHLY and CDR2 FYNNEI. Unmatched junction bases numbered 10, after V lost 5 bases and J lost 6 bases. The CDR3 loop is CASSTLGTGPNGYTF. The DNA for the CDR3 is TGTGCCAGCAGTACACTTGGGACAGGGCCGAATGGCTACACCTTC.

The J gene is TRBJ1-4, the V gene TRBV2; a possible D gene is TRBD1 (5 bases). The CDR3 length is 15 residues. V lost 4 bases to trimming and J lost 7 bases, with 16 bases between them. Germline-derived CDR1 and CDR2 are SNHLY and FYNNEI. The CDR3, as DNA: TGTGCCAGCAGTGCATCGGGACGGGGGGGTGAAAAACTGTTTTTT. This sequence encodes CASSASGRGGEKLFF.

This rearrangement joins TRBV5-1 to TRBJ2-1, with a tentative D call TRBD1 (7 bases). The V end lost 0 bases, the J end lost 5 bases, and 12 bases lay between the germline ends. Germline-derived CDR1 and CDR2 are SGHRS and YFSETQ. This CDR3 has 15 residues. CDR3 coding DNA: TGCGCCAGCAGCTTGGGGCAGGGGGGCCACAATGAGCAGTTCTTC. Translated, it gives CASSLGQGGHNEQFF.

The chain uses TRBV30 and TRBJ1-3, with D possibly matching TRBD1 (6 bases). This CDR3 is built from 12 residues. CDR1 is GTSNPN and CDR2 is SVGIG in the germline V gene (reference sequence). V lost 5 bases to trimming and J lost 5 bases, with 10 bases between them. The CDR3 region is CAWGQFRNTIYF. CDR3 coding DNA: TGTGCCTGGGGACAGTTCAGAAACACCATATATTTT.